Described below is a single T cell receptor beta chain sequence and its context. V lost 0 bases to trimming and J lost 5 bases; unmatched junction nucleotides: 7. The CDR3 spans 17 residues. Germline V gives CDR1 KGHSY, CDR2 FQNENV. The data were obtained in a study of OX40 agonist ivuxolimab in advanced cancers. Study-wide background: The patients received ivuxolimab by intravenous route every 2 weeks at 0.01 to 10 mg/kg.

Sequenced by immunoSEQ multiplex PCR; TCRdb stores in-frame clones only, minus some. The profile shows some 49,000 clones, around 85% of them singletons. The material sequenced was CD4+ or CD8+ T cells sorted from blood, taken in a trial of the OX40 agonist ivuxolimab. The sequence was obtained from an adult with an advanced solid tumor such as melanoma, head and neck, liver or kidney cancer. V gene TRBV16 combines with J gene TRBJ2-1; 10 bases are a match to TRBD2. The CDR3 loop reads CASSQSGSGGPNNEQFF. Written as DNA, the CDR3 is TGTGCCAGCAGCCAATCGGGTAGCGGGGGGCCGAACAATGAGCAGTTCTTC.